This T cell receptor beta chain was sequenced for a study of cytomegalovirus exposure and HLA in healthy donors. Overall study results and limits: Judged likely to be a sequencing artifact was a cluster of highly shared sequence variants. An analysis was carried out at a later point. It showed that HLA-associated TCR beta chains were more clonally expanded than equally common non-associated chains.

Trimming cost V 5 bases and J 6 bases, with 25 bases left between them. This CDR3 region has 18 residues. CDR1 and CDR2 from the germline V gene are LNHNV and YYDKDF (reference sequence). PCR amplification relied on 60 Vbeta primers (plus 13 Jbeta primers). TCRdb's copy holds only in-frame clones and misses some; the assay was immunoSEQ multiplex PCR. The repertoire includes 170,000 or so clones, about four fifths of them detected once, and 1% sits in the top ten. As to this clone: Its antigen is currently unknown.

V and J are TRBV15 and TRBJ2-2; tentatively, D is TRBD1 (6 bases). The clonotype was recovered from a woman aged 45-65 years in good health and CMV-seropositive. Sequencing was done on a sample of PBMCs. CDR3 bases: TGTGCCACCAGCTCCCGATGGCTAGCCGGGAAGGGGGCCGGGGAGCTGTTTTTT. This encodes CATSSRWLAGKGAGELFF. Variable domain in full (rest from reference TRBV15 and TRBJ2-2): DAMVIQNPRYQVTQFGKPVTLSCSQTLNHNVMYWYQQKSSQAPKLLFHYYDKDFNNEADTPDNFQSRRPNTSFCFLDIRSPGLGDTAMYLCATSSRWLAGKGAGELFFGEGSRLTVL.